A selection of T cell receptor beta chains follows, all from one sample in a study of tumor and adjacent non-tumor tissue in lung cancer. TCRdb analysed the multiplex PCR reads with MiXCR anew, one entry per CDR3 protein. The sample has about 200,000 distinct CDR3 sequences; 70% to 75% are singletons. The sample comprised lung tumor tissue. These receptors were obtained from a man in his sixties with non-small cell lung cancer. Each CDR3 is given with its conserved first and last residue. A D gene is named only where the DNA matches it firmly. Clone size is shown for a subset of rows, as once, few, many or a class of expanded clone.

TRBJ2-7,TRBV5-1,TRBD2,.,CASSLLLAGEGQYF,TGCGCCAGCAGCTTGCTACTAGCGGGAGAAGGGCAGTACTTC
TRBJ2-6,TRBV24-1,.,.,CATIPGQWISGANVLTF,TGTGCCACCATCCCTGGACAGTGGATCTCTGGTGCCAACGTCCTGACTTTC
TRBJ2-3,TRBV12-3/TRBV12-4,.,many,CASSPGHTTDTQYF,TGTGCCAGCAGCCCGGGACACACCACAGATACGCAGTATTTT
TRBJ2-3,TRBV11-2,TRBD2,.,CASTAGAGGDTDTQYF,TGTGCCAGCACCGCCGGAGCGGGGGGTGACACAGATACACAGTATTTT
TRBJ1-2,TRBV11-2,.,.,CASSLDVGTFGYTF,TGTGCCAGCAGCTTAGATGTAGGTACATTTGGCTACACCTTC
TRBJ1-5,TRBV6-1,.,.,CASSLATGDSNQPRHF,TGTGCCAGCAGCCTAGCCACAGGCGATAGCAATCAGCCCCGGCATTTT
TRBJ2-7,TRBV4-2,.,few,CASSQGGLVGGNEQYF,TGTGCCAGCAGCCAAGGGGGCCTAGTGGGGGGAAACGAGCAGTACTTC
TRBJ2-3,TRBV20-1,.,.,CACDSGVTDTQYF,TGCGCGTGTGATAGCGGAGTAACAGATACGCAGTATTTT
TRBJ1-1,TRBV4-2,TRBD1,.,CASSQWTGSNTETFF,TGTGCCAGCAGCCAATGGACAGGTTCGAACACTGAAACTTTCTTT
TRBJ1-2,TRBV4-2,.,.,CASGQDEWAAYGYTF,TGTGCCAGCGGCCAAGATGAATGGGCAGCTTACGGCTACACCTTC
TRBJ2-4,TRBV5-6,.,.,CANSPLQGIQYF,TGTGCCAACAGCCCACTACAGGGTATTCAGTACTTC
TRBJ2-5,TRBV11-2,TRBD1,.,CASSSTGEDNQYF,TGTGCCAGCAGCTCTACAGGGGAAGATAACCAATACTTC
TRBJ2-6,TRBV6-6,.,.,CASSYTSSGVNVPTF,TGTGCCAGCAGTTACACTAGCTCTGGGGTCAACGTCCCGACTTTC
TRBJ1-2,TRBV20-1,TRBD1,.,CSARDIQGANYCYIF,TGCAGTGCTAGAGACATACAGGGGGCTAACTATTGCTACATCTTC
TRBJ2-1,TRBV11-2,TRBD2,.,CANSSGLAGGPQFF,TGTGCCAACAGCTCCGGACTAGCGGGGGGGCCGCAGTTCTTC
TRBJ1-2,TRBV4-1,.,few,CASNLSFEGTNYGYTF,TGCGCCAGCAACCTTTCCTTTGAGGGCACTAACTATGGCTACACCTTC
TRBJ2-7,TRBV11-1,.,once,CASSLADRVNSYEQYF,TGTGCCAGCAGCTTAGCGGATCGTGTCAACTCCTACGAGCAGTACTTC
TRBJ1-6,TRBV6-1,TRBD1,.,CASRPGDSSYSSPVHF,TGTGCCAGCAGACCTGGGGACAGCTCCTATAGTTCACCCGTCCACTTT
TRBJ1-5,TRBV29-1,.,.,CSAVEWVGQPQHF,TGCAGCGCTGTGGAATGGGTCGGACAGCCCCAGCATTTT
TRBJ2-2,TRBV20-1,.,once,CSARDPDMNTGELFF,TGCAGTGCTAGAGACCCGGACATGAACACCGGGGAGCTGTTTTTT
TRBJ2-3,TRBV5-5,TRBD2,.,CASSFLAGGRDTQYF,TGTGCCAGCAGCTTTCTAGCGGGAGGGAGAGATACACAGTATTTT
TRBJ2-7,TRBV7-2,TRBD1,.,CASSRDRSSYEQYF,TGTGCCAGCAGCAGGGACAGGAGCTCCTACGAGCAGTACTTC
TRBJ1-6,TRBV5-4,.,.,CASSHRVSGSPIHF,TGTGCCAGCAGCCACAGAGTGTCAGGTTCACCCATCCACTTT
TRBJ2-7,TRBV11-2,.,many,CASSLEFSALKGYEQYF,TGTGCCAGCAGCTTAGAGTTCAGCGCCCTTAAGGGGTACGAGCAGTACTTC
TRBJ2-3,TRBV20-1,TRBD2,.,CSASNPGGLFTDTQYF,TGCAGTGCTAGTAACCCGGGGGGGCTGTTCACAGATACGCAGTATTTT
TRBJ1-5,TRBV19,.,.,CASRSYRGQHQHF,TGTGCCAGTAGGAGTTATAGGGGCCAACACCAGCATTTT
TRBJ2-7,TRBV19,.,.,CASSIGDHSYEQYF,TGTGCCAGTAGTATAGGAGACCACTCCTACGAGCAGTACTTC
TRBJ2-3,TRBV5-1,TRBD2,few,CASSDATSGGITDTQYF,TGCGCCAGCAGCGACGCGACTAGCGGGGGGATTACAGATACGCAGTATTTT
TRBJ1-2,TRBV30,.,.,CTWSFVGDGYTF,TGTACCTGGAGTTTTGTGGGGGATGGCTACACCTTC
TRBJ1-2,TRBV20-1,.,.,CCARDPGSIANYGHTF,TGCTGTGCTAGGGACCCCGGAAGCATAGCTAACTATGGCCACACCTTC
TRBJ2-6,TRBV11-2,.,.,CASGPISGANVPNF,TGTGCCAGCGGCCCTATCTCTGGGGCCAACGTTCCGAATTTC
TRBJ2-1,TRBV5-4,TRBD2,once,CASIRLAGGWNEQFF,TGTGCCAGCATACGACTAGCGGGGGGGTGGAATGAGCAGTTCTTC
TRBJ1-1,TRBV7-8,TRBD1,.,CTSSSDELPGGEAFF,TGTACCAGCAGCTCAGATGAGTTACCAGGGGGAGAGGCTTTCTTT
TRBJ2-3,TRBV5-1,.,.,CASSLVQGYSTDTQYF,TGCGCCAGCAGCTTGGTCCAGGGGTATAGCACAGATACGCAGTATTTT
TRBJ2-3,TRBV24-1,TRBD2,.,CATSPSGSYMDTQYF,TGTGCCACCAGTCCTAGCGGGAGTTATATGGATACGCAGTATTTT